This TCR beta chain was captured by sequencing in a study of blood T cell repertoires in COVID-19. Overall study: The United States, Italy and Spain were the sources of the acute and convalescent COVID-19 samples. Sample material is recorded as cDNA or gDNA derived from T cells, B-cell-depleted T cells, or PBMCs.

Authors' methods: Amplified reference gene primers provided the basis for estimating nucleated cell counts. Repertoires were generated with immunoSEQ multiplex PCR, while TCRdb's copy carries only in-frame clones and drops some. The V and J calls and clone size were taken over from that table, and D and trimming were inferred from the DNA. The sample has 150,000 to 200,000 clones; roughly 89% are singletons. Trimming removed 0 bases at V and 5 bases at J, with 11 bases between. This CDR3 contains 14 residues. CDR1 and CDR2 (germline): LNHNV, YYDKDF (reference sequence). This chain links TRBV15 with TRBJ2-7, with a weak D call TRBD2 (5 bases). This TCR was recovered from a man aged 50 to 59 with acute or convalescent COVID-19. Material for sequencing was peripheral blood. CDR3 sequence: CATSRDRGNDEQYF. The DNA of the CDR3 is TGTGCCACCAGCAGAGATCGGGGAAATGACGAGCAGTACTTC.